This TCR beta chain was documented in a study of beta chain features in type 1 diabetes. Study-level points and caveats: Among type 1 diabetes patients, VDJ junctions had fewer insertions and more deletions. Patients' naive, central memory and Treg TCRB repertoires seemed closer to one another than those of healthy donors.

V lost 4 bases to trimming and J lost 1 base; unmatched junction nucleotides: 5. This CDR3 region has 15 residues. Per germline, CDR1 SGHNT and CDR2 YYREEE (reference sequence). A note on this clone: The antigen remains unidentified.

The study reverse transcribed the entire isolated RNA, so it sequenced expressed TCRB transcripts. Clones were read by immunoSEQ multiplex PCR, and TCRdb kept only the in-frame ones, dropping some. The sample shows hundreds of thousands of clones, 12% to 15% of them seen only once. Blood was collected once per donor into heparin, averaging about 0.12 L. Researchers reported sorting CD4+ naive, central memory, regulatory and stem cell-like memory cells via CD45RO/CCR7/CD25/CD127/CD95/CD27. The TCR was taken from a man aged 30 to 39 in good health. V usage is TRBV5-4 and J usage is TRBJ1-1; 9 bases line up with TRBD1. The sequencing sample was made of central memory CD4+ T cells from blood. In nucleotides, the CDR3 is TGTGCCAGCAGCCCTCCGGGACAGGGGAACACTGAAGCTTTCTTT. As protein: CASSPPGQGNTEAFF.